This TCR beta chain was captured by sequencing in a study of neurological immune-mediated disorders. The study, taken as a whole, reports: HTLV-1-associated myelopathy ranked highest for TCR clonal expansion and multiple sclerosis lowest, beneath healthy controls.

This clonotype was detected ten times or more. Its antigen is still unknown. The sorted libraries involved the use of about 1 million CD4+ or CD8+ T cells. The CDR3 loop spans 17 amino acids. Germline CDR1 DFQATT, CDR2 SNEGSKA (reference sequence). V dropped 6 bases and J dropped 1; count of bases not matched to a gene: 15. MiXCR, applied by TCRdb to the 5' RACE reads, yields one record per CDR3 protein. This repertoire shows approximately 44,000 distinct CDR3 sequences, about 14% found once; its top ten account for 3% to 4.5%. This receptor was identified in a woman aged 55 to 70 with HTLV-1-associated myelopathy (HAM/TSP). The material sequenced was CD4+ T cells from blood. The V and J genes are TRBV20-1 and TRBJ2-7, with TRBD2 matching 10 bases. The CDR3, as DNA: TGCAGTGCCATACCTTTCGGAGCGGGGGGGCATTCCTACGAGCAGTACTTC. Protein product: CSAIPFGAGGHSYEQYF.